This T cell receptor beta chain came from a study of cytomegalovirus exposure and HLA in healthy donors. Whole-study results and caveats: Association with HLA alleles at 0.05 false discovery rate was found for approximately 18,000 TCR beta sequences in a later analysis. In a later analysis, common viral pathogens appeared linked to several of the most significant clusters. Analyzed later, association rates of TCRs varied across HLA loci, with DRB1 most and HLA-C fewest.

On this clone: No antigen is known for it.

This PCR relied on a set of 60 Vbeta primers and 13 Jbeta primers. Repertoires were generated with immunoSEQ multiplex PCR, while TCRdb's copy carries only in-frame clones and drops some. The sample carries some 90,000 clones, 65% to 80% recorded once. Germline CDR1 GTSNPN, CDR2 SVGIG (reference sequence). V lost 6 bases and J lost 4, with 10 bases in between. CDR3 length: 12 residues. Donors had nominal health at sampling but likely had unrecorded immune exposures. This sequence originates from a man in his forties in good health and CMV-seronegative. This chain connects TRBV30 to TRBJ1-5; unclear D gene. The sequencing input was PBMCs. CDR3 sequence (DNA): TGTGCCTGCAATGGGCTTAATCAGCCCCAGCATTTT. This sequence encodes CACNGLNQPQHF.